This note documents a single T cell receptor (beta chain) sequence. Its antigen is unknown. It has no much larger one-base neighbor in the sample; base qualities were not kept. Donors were healthy HIV-negative adults with no recently reported acute infections or vaccinations. Every donor was a Caucasian adult living in Nashville, Tennessee, USA. CD4+ T cells were enriched by magnetic negative selection, after which naive cells were positively selected on CD45RA and the negative fraction was taken as the memory subset. Blood was collected by leukapheresis, and PBMCs were isolated by Ficoll-Histopaque density gradient centrifugation and then cryopreserved in liquid nitrogen vapor phase. Analytical flow cytometry was used to check the purity and quantity of each magnetically sorted T cell population. From each sorted fraction, genomic DNA was isolated and quantified by UV absorbance on a Nanodrop 2000c.

The data derive from a study of shared clonotypes between healthy human individuals (dated by TCRdb to 2020 to 2022). About the study as a whole: The cohort included a few men and two women between 18 and 49 years of age. For each donor, CD4 naive and CD4 memory were each given three plates, CD8 naive was given two plates, and CD8 memory was given one plate. To estimate repertoire size and how much clonotypes are shared between individuals, the study performed deep sequencing of blood TCR repertoires from 4 to 6 healthy adults. To increase sequencing depth and limit assay-specific biases, TCR repertoire library preparation and sequencing were carried out by different laboratories using diverse techniques. Per donor, leukapheresis produced somewhere between about 0.94 and 10 billion PBMCs.

Overall study results and their limits: Rarefaction of sorted-subset datasets indicated incomplete sequencing despite the large sequencing depth. The small number of donors limited the genetic and exposure-history diversity represented. Clonotypes shared by all four sorted-subset donors showed higher generation probabilities than non-shared clonotypes. Sampling was limited to blood, and TCR repertoires in tissue likely differ from TCR repertoires in blood. Based on pairwise subsampling, the degree of clonotype sharing among donors was expected to be affected by sequencing depth. Across several donors, around 5% of naive CD4, roughly 3.5% of naive CD8, 2.3% of memory CD4, and about 0.4% of memory CD8 clonotypes were shared. Larger estimated clonotype richness was generally found for naive subsets than for memory subsets.

Using the deep immunoSEQ assay, TCR CDR3 regions were amplified from genomic DNA by multiplex PCR. Genomic DNA extracted from each cell subset was distributed evenly over all wells of several immunoSEQ 96-well plates, and each plate served as one replicate. For sorted subsets, about 0.2 ug genomic DNA, equal to 30,000 to 35,000 T cell genomes, was loaded into each replicate PCR. The purified libraries were quantified using a Qubit 3.0 fluorometer, sized with a Bioanalyzer 2100, and then quantified again using the KAPA Library Quantification kit. Each immunoSEQ 96-well plate was sequenced on its own single-read 150-cycle Illumina NextSeq 550 flow cell. In the paper's pipeline: Because the immunoSEQ output held only junctional sequences and lacked quality scores, the filtering could not match the filtering applied to full-length reads. Sequences were annotated with PyIR, a Python wrapper for IgBLAST v1.9, using IMGT germline references to assign V/J genes and CDR3. Reads with weak V/J assignments (E-value above 1e-6), missing CDR3, stop codons, out-of-frame junctions, or ambiguous translated residues were removed. A V3J clonotype was defined by an identical inferred V gene, J gene, and CDR3 amino acid sequence. The percentage overlap between two repertoires was calculated by dividing the number of shared unique clonotypes by the size of the smaller repertoire. Repertoire richness was assessed with RTK rarefaction, the Chao1 estimator, and Recon v2.1 estimates of unobserved clonotypes. Generation probabilities for all TCRbeta clonotypes obtained by the gDNA method from a few donors were computed using OLGA. The table was pulled from immuneACCESS by TCRdb, which kept in-frame rearrangements only. Such tables lose some clones; where checked, under half of the loss comes from unresolved V genes, and the rest has no known cause. V and J calls and clone size are those listed in that table; D and trimming were worked out from the DNA. This sample is represented by approximately 1,000,000 clones; approximately 75% of them were singletons. Together, the top ten hold 0.89% of the sample.

Trimming costs V 6 bases and J 2 bases, and their ends lie 13 bases apart. CDR1 and CDR2 are drawn from the germline V gene: MDHEN, SYDVKM. From the cysteine up to the phenylalanine, the CDR3 has a length of 14 residues. Only CDR3 DNA remains: 42 bases, in frame from the first base. The chain is encoded by TRBV28 joined to TRBJ2-5; a confident D gene designation cannot be given. This TCR derives from a man younger than 30 in good health. Some clones in this sample may be carry-over from other donors' samples. What was sequenced was memory CD4+ T cells from PBMCs. In the paper's terms, the cell subset or site label means: CD45RA-negative fraction. The CDR3 reads CASRLGWGQETQYF. The sequenced DNA is TGTGCCAGCAGGCTCGGGTGGGGACAAGAGACCCAGTACTTC.